Listed below are T cell receptor beta chains from one sample, sequenced in a study of T cell responses to AZD1222 COVID-19 vaccine. TCRdb's table, derived via immunoSEQ multiplex PCR, lists solely in-frame clones and lacks some. The data hold roughly 54,000 clones, with 70% to 90% observed a single time. Sequenced material: peripheral blood, taken 28 days after the second AZD1222 dose. These receptors were obtained from an adult who received the AZD1222 COVID-19 vaccine. The CDR3 runs from the conserved cysteine through the conserved F or W. The order of the fields is V gene, D gene, clone size, CDR3 length, J gene, CDR3 protein, CDR3 DNA. The D gene is left open where the match is weak. For some rows the clone size is stated as once, few or many, or as a class when expanded; others skip it.

V gene: TRBV2
D gene: TRBD1
clone size: .
CDR3 length: 13
J gene: TRBJ1-4
CDR3 protein: CASRRGPDEKLFF
CDR3 DNA: TGTGCCAGCAGAAGGGGGCCTGATGAAAAACTGTTTTTT

V gene: TRBV19
D gene: .
clone size: once
CDR3 length: 15
J gene: TRBJ2-7
CDR3 protein: CASRVGHSSPHEQYF
CDR3 DNA: TGTGCCAGTAGGGTCGGACACTCATCCCCCCACGAGCAGTACTTC

V gene: TRBV11-3
D gene: .
clone size: .
CDR3 length: 15
J gene: TRBJ1-1
CDR3 protein: CASSTRGAANTEAFF
CDR3 DNA: TGTGCCAGCAGCACTCGGGGAGCCGCGAACACTGAAGCTTTCTTT

V gene: TRBV7-2
D gene: .
clone size: .
CDR3 length: 14
J gene: TRBJ1-5
CDR3 protein: CASSLEVRGQPQHF
CDR3 DNA: TGTGCCAGCAGCTTAGAAGTAAGGGGTCAGCCCCAGCATTTT

V gene: TRBV5-1
D gene: TRBD1
clone size: .
CDR3 length: 17
J gene: TRBJ2-7
CDR3 protein: CASSRPTRRGNSYEQYF
CDR3 DNA: TGCGCCAGCAGCCGGCCAACACGCAGGGGGAACTCCTACGAGCAGTACTTC

V gene: TRBV9
D gene: .
clone size: .
CDR3 length: 15
J gene: TRBJ1-6
CDR3 protein: CASSKSGQINSPLHF
CDR3 DNA: TGTGCCAGCAGCAAATCCGGACAGATCAATTCACCCCTCCACTTT

V gene: TRBV5-5
D gene: .
clone size: .
CDR3 length: 15
J gene: TRBJ1-6
CDR3 protein: CASSLEGGGSSPLHF
CDR3 DNA: TGTGCCAGCAGTCTGGAGGGGGGTGGTAGTTCACCCCTCCACTTT

V gene: TRBV27
D gene: TRBD2
clone size: .
CDR3 length: 14
J gene: TRBJ2-7
CDR3 protein: CASSSGLAGVRWYF
CDR3 DNA: TGTGCCAGCAGCTCCGGACTAGCGGGAGTGCGGTGGTACTTC

V gene: TRBV3-1/TRBV3-2
D gene: .
clone size: .
CDR3 length: 15
J gene: TRBJ2-1
CDR3 protein: CASSQDIKGINEQFF
CDR3 DNA: TGTGCCAGCAGCCAAGATATTAAGGGAATCAATGAGCAGTTCTTC

V gene: TRBV7-2
D gene: .
clone size: .
CDR3 length: 12
J gene: TRBJ1-2
CDR3 protein: CASSLTTYGYTF
CDR3 DNA: TGTGCCAGCAGCTTAACGACGTATGGCTACACCTTC

V gene: TRBV12-5
D gene: .
clone size: .
CDR3 length: 13
J gene: TRBJ2-3
CDR3 protein: CASGLAGGDTQYF
CDR3 DNA: TGTGCTAGTGGTTTGGCAGGTGGGGATACGCAGTATTTT

V gene: TRBV29-1
D gene: .
clone size: once
CDR3 length: 15
J gene: TRBJ2-1
CDR3 protein: CSVDPPRLAYNEQFF
CDR3 DNA: TGCAGCGTTGATCCCCCCCGACTAGCCTACAATGAGCAGTTCTTC

V gene: TRBV7-3
D gene: .
clone size: .
CDR3 length: 14
J gene: TRBJ2-3
CDR3 protein: CASSLTDITDTQYF
CDR3 DNA: TGTGCCAGCAGCTTAACTGATATAACAGATACGCAGTATTTT

V gene: TRBV28
D gene: .
clone size: .
CDR3 length: 14
J gene: TRBJ1-5
CDR3 protein: CASSLALGNQPQHF
CDR3 DNA: TGTGCCAGCAGTTTAGCACTGGGTAATCAGCCCCAGCATTTT

V gene: TRBV19
D gene: .
clone size: .
CDR3 length: 17
J gene: TRBJ1-1
CDR3 protein: CASSPSRGRGKNTEAFF
CDR3 DNA: TGTGCCAGTAGCCCCTCCCGGGGGCGCGGGAAGAACACTGAAGCTTTCTTT

V gene: TRBV24-1
D gene: .
clone size: few
CDR3 length: 14
J gene: TRBJ2-1
CDR3 protein: CATSDWTGFNEQFF
CDR3 DNA: TGTGCCACCAGTGACTGGACCGGTTTCAATGAGCAGTTCTTC

V gene: TRBV11-2
D gene: TRBD2
clone size: .
CDR3 length: 15
J gene: TRBJ2-1
CDR3 protein: CASSLGLAGRNEQFF
CDR3 DNA: TGTGCCAGCAGCCTGGGACTAGCGGGACGCAATGAGCAGTTCTTC

V gene: TRBV12-3/TRBV12-4
D gene: .
clone size: .
CDR3 length: 12
J gene: TRBJ1-1
CDR3 protein: CASRPQGTEAFF
CDR3 DNA: TGTGCCAGCAGGCCACAGGGCACTGAAGCTTTCTTT

V gene: TRBV11-3
D gene: .
clone size: .
CDR3 length: 15
J gene: TRBJ2-5
CDR3 protein: CASSRGTEALETQYF
CDR3 DNA: TGTGCCAGCAGCCGAGGGACCGAAGCCTTGGAGACCCAGTACTTC

V gene: TRBV28
D gene: .
clone size: .
CDR3 length: 14
J gene: TRBJ2-1
CDR3 protein: CASSLSRGDNEQFF
CDR3 DNA: TGTGCCAGCAGTTTGAGCAGGGGGGACAATGAGCAGTTCTTC

V gene: TRBV6-5
D gene: .
clone size: .
CDR3 length: 15
J gene: TRBJ2-7
CDR3 protein: CASSFGPPGSYEQYF
CDR3 DNA: TGTGCCAGCAGCTTCGGCCCTCCGGGCTCCTACGAGCAGTACTTC

V gene: TRBV6-2/TRBV6-3
D gene: .
clone size: .
CDR3 length: 15
J gene: TRBJ2-7
CDR3 protein: CASSRRQYPSYEQYF
CDR3 DNA: TGTGCCAGCAGTCGCCGCCAGTACCCGTCCTACGAGCAGTACTTC

V gene: TRBV12-1
D gene: .
clone size: .
CDR3 length: 20
J gene: TRBJ1-3
CDR3 protein: CASSFKGVGRAESSGNTIYF
CDR3 DNA: TGTGCCAGCAGCTTTAAGGGGGTTGGCAGGGCGGAAAGTTCAGGAAACACCATATATTTT

V gene: TRBV11-2
D gene: .
clone size: few
CDR3 length: 16
J gene: TRBJ1-2
CDR3 protein: CASSPFSPLANYGYTF
CDR3 DNA: TGTGCCAGCAGTCCTTTCAGCCCTCTAGCTAACTATGGCTACACCTTC

V gene: TRBV9
D gene: .
clone size: .
CDR3 length: 16
J gene: TRBJ2-2
CDR3 protein: CASSVAAAGNTGELFF
CDR3 DNA: TGTGCCAGCAGCGTAGCAGCAGCAGGGAACACCGGGGAGCTGTTTTTT

V gene: TRBV2
D gene: TRBD2
clone size: .
CDR3 length: 14
J gene: TRBJ2-3
CDR3 protein: CASRAGGFTDTQYF
CDR3 DNA: TGTGCCAGCAGAGCGGGAGGATTCACAGATACGCAGTATTTT

V gene: TRBV4-1
D gene: .
clone size: .
CDR3 length: 16
J gene: TRBJ1-1
CDR3 protein: CASSQVADEVGTEAFF
CDR3 DNA: TGCGCCAGCAGCCAAGTAGCAGACGAAGTAGGCACTGAAGCTTTCTTT

V gene: TRBV7-9
D gene: TRBD1
clone size: .
CDR3 length: 12
J gene: TRBJ1-2
CDR3 protein: CASTGQVLSLSF
CDR3 DNA: TGTGCCAGCACCGGACAGGTCCTTTCCCTATCTTTC

V gene: TRBV27
D gene: TRBD2
clone size: .
CDR3 length: 15
J gene: TRBJ2-7
CDR3 protein: CASKPQREGAYEQYF
CDR3 DNA: TGTGCCAGTAAGCCCCAGCGGGAGGGGGCCTACGAGCAGTACTTC

V gene: TRBV7-9
D gene: .
clone size: .
CDR3 length: 15
J gene: TRBJ1-2
CDR3 protein: CASSLAAGTSYGYTF
CDR3 DNA: TGTGCCAGCAGCTTAGCCGCGGGGACAAGCTATGGCTACACCTTC

V gene: TRBV7-6
D gene: TRBD1
clone size: .
CDR3 length: 18
J gene: TRBJ1-1
CDR3 protein: CASSLVGQGSNMNTEAFF
CDR3 DNA: TGTGCCAGCAGCTTAGTGGGACAGGGGAGTAATATGAACACTGAAGCTTTCTTT

V gene: TRBV19
D gene: .
clone size: .
CDR3 length: 15
J gene: TRBJ2-7
CDR3 protein: CASSIGGGATYEQYF
CDR3 DNA: TGTGCCAGTAGTATTGGAGGGGGCGCGACCTACGAGCAGTACTTC

V gene: TRBV5-1
D gene: .
clone size: .
CDR3 length: 15
J gene: TRBJ2-3
CDR3 protein: CASSIHSGGTDTQYF
CDR3 DNA: TGCGCCAGCAGCATTCATTCAGGGGGCACAGATACGCAGTATTTT

V gene: TRBV4-1
D gene: .
clone size: few
CDR3 length: 10
J gene: TRBJ2-5
CDR3 protein: CASSQETQYF
CDR3 DNA: TGCGCCAGCAGCCAAGAGACCCAGTACTTC

V gene: TRBV5-1
D gene: .
clone size: .
CDR3 length: 14
J gene: TRBJ2-5
CDR3 protein: CASSFQGSEETQYF
CDR3 DNA: TGCGCCAGCAGCTTCCAGGGGTCGGAAGAGACCCAGTACTTC

V gene: TRBV7-2
D gene: .
clone size: .
CDR3 length: 17
J gene: TRBJ2-7
CDR3 protein: CASSSGGWEAASYEQYF
CDR3 DNA: TGTGCCAGCAGCTCCGGTGGGTGGGAGGCCGCATCCTACGAGCAGTACTTC

V gene: TRBV9
D gene: .
clone size: .
CDR3 length: 22
J gene: TRBJ1-2
CDR3 protein: CASSPRFFGQPKKIQANYGYTF
CDR3 DNA: TGTGCCAGCAGCCCTCGATTCTTCGGACAGCCCAAGAAAATACAAGCTAACTATGGCTACACCTTC

V gene: TRBV24-1
D gene: .
clone size: .
CDR3 length: 16
J gene: TRBJ2-7
CDR3 protein: CATSDSRPDSSYEQYF
CDR3 DNA: TGTGCCACCAGTGATAGTCGACCAGACTCGAGCTACGAGCAGTACTTC